This T cell receptor beta chain appears in the sequencing data of a study of OX40 agonist ivuxolimab in advanced cancers. Study as a whole: Among those treated, three patients had partial responses, one with hepatocellular carcinoma and two with cutaneous melanoma. Whole-study results and caveats: Both CD4+ and CD8+ T cell populations in blood had undergone clonal expansion by week 6 at 0.1 to 3.0 mg/kg.

V lost 2 bases, J lost 0 bases, and 10 bases lay in between. The CDR3 contains 16 residues. In germline, CDR1 is MNHEY, CDR2 SMNVEV (reference sequence). Patients who had autoimmune disease history or got systemic immunosuppression were left out. The sample holds one count of this clone. Its specificity is unknown. The data were produced by immunoSEQ multiplex PCR, yet TCRdb's version contains in-frame clones alone and is incomplete. The sample comprises some 43,000 clones, just over 85% of which are singletons, and around 3.3% rests with the top ten. The TCR was taken from an adult with an advanced solid tumor such as melanoma, head and neck, liver or kidney cancer. This rearrangement joins TRBV27 to TRBJ1-4; D is undetermined. The sequencing used CD4+ or CD8+ T cells sorted from blood, collected in a trial of the OX40 agonist ivuxolimab. The CDR3 loop is CASSLIPGATNEKLFF. The CDR3 nucleotides read TGTGCCAGCAGTTTAATTCCCGGGGCAACTAATGAAAAACTGTTTTTT.